The 8 T cell receptor beta chains below were found in one sample sequenced in a study of T-cell reconstitution after alpha-beta-depleted transplantation in children. Broader study findings: Hyperexpanded clones declined; after one year, newly produced T cells mostly supplied diversity.

Unique molecular identifiers tagged the TCRbeta library. TCRdb ran MiXCR on the PCR reads and lists one entry per CDR3 protein. The repertoire holds approximately 300,000 distinct CDR3 sequences, with roughly 7.8% as singletons. The antigens these receptors bind are not known. Sequenced material: peripheral blood, taken 360 days after TCRalphabeta/CD19-depleted stem cell transplant. Every receptor here comes from a female patient aged 2-15 years who had a stem cell transplant for Fanconi anemia, so the T cells may come from the graft donor.

This clonotype has at least ten counts. As DNA, the CDR3 is TGTGCCAGCAGGGCAGGGGTAAACACCGGGGAGCTGTTTTTT. Translated, it gives CASRAGVNTGELFF. This chain uses TRBV6-5 with TRBJ2-2; D possibly corresponds to TRBD1 (6 bases). The CDR3 totals 14 residues. The V gene's germline CDR1 is MNHEY and CDR2 SVGAGI. V dropped 6 bases and J dropped 2 bases, with 10 bases sitting between them.

In this sample, this clonotype turned up many times. CDR3 coding DNA: TGCGCCAGCAGCTATCTAGCGCCTGACTACGAGCAGTACTTC. This gives the protein CASSYLAPDYEQYF. V usage is TRBV5-1 and J usage is TRBJ2-7, with D possibly being TRBD2 (6 bases). The V gene's germline CDR1 is SGHRS and CDR2 YFSETQ. The V end was cut by 3 bases, the J end by 3 bases, with 13 bases between. The CDR3 contains 14 residues.

The table lists this clonotype with a few counts. The V call is TRBV9, the J call TRBJ2-7; D may be TRBD1 or TRBD2 (6 bases each). CDR1 and CDR2 (germline): SGDLS, YYNGEE. This CDR3 is 14 amino acids long. V lost 3 bases and J lost 0, with 10 bases in between. As DNA, the CDR3 is TGTGCCAGCAGCGCGGGGGCCAGCTCCTACGAGCAGTACTTC. Its protein is CASSAGASSYEQYF. Filled out from reference TRBV9 and TRBJ2-7, the complete variable domain reads DSGVTQTPKHLITATGQRVTLRCSPRSGDLSVYWYQQSLDQGLQFLIQYYNGEERAKGNILERFSAQQFPDLHSELNLSSLELGDSALYFCASSAGASSYEQYFGPGTRLTVT.

This clonotype was counted ten times or more. This chain links TRBV18 with TRBJ2-3; 9 bases are shared with TRBD2. V trimming: 1 base; J trimming: 1 base; junction bases outside the gene matches: 0. Per the germline V gene, CDR1 is KGHSH and CDR2 is LQKENI. There are 15 residues in the CDR3. The CDR3 sequence: CASSPLAGGTDTQYF. CDR3 nucleotides: TGTGCCAGCTCACCACTAGCGGGGGGCACAGATACGCAGTATTTT.

In the case of this clonotype: Being one base from a much bigger clone, this may be a read error. The rearrangement uses TRBV7-2 and TRBJ2-1, with D unclear. Near its end, the DNA agrees better with TRBJ2-7, so the J call may be wrong. CDR3 length: 15 amino acids. Germline V gene lookup returns CDR1 SGHTA and CDR2 FQGNSA. CDR3 nucleotide sequence: TGTGCCAGCAGCTTGCCTATAGCTCTCTCCAATGAGCAGTACTTC. This sequence encodes CASSLPIALSNEQYF.

The table lists this clonotype with many counts. This chain uses TRBV20-1 with TRBJ1-5; 9 bases fit TRBD1. V shed 5 bases and J 4 bases; nucleotides not matched to a gene: 0. Per germline, CDR1 DFQATT and CDR2 SNEGSKA (reference sequence). The CDR3 length is 12 residues. CDR3 loop: CSAGTGNQPQHF. The CDR3 nucleotides read TGCAGTGCTGGGACAGGGAATCAGCCCCAGCATTTT.

The table lists this clonotype with many counts. This chain joins TRBV25-1 and TRBJ2-3; D not resolved. The CDR3 contains 13 residues. Trimming took 5 bases from V and 1 from J, leaving 7 bases between them. The V gene's germline CDR1 is MGHDK and CDR2 SYGVNS. DNA for the CDR3: TGTGCCAGCAGTCGTCACGGCACAGATACGCAGTATTTT. Translation: CASSRHGTDTQYF. Full variable domain (outside the CDR3, taken from reference TRBV25-1 and TRBJ2-3): EADIYQTPRYLVIGTGKKITLECSQTMGHDKMYWYQQDPGMELHLIHYSYGVNSTEKGDLSSESTVSRIRTEHFPLTLESARPSHTSQYLCASSRHGTDTQYFGPGTRLTVL.

This clonotype was counted only a few times. V usage is TRBV11-2 and J usage is TRBJ2-2; D tentatively fits TRBD1 or TRBD2 (5 bases each). The CDR3 is made up of 16 amino acids. Looked up from germline, CDR1 is SGHAT and CDR2 is FQNNGV. V was trimmed by 1 base and J by 0 bases, leaving 9 bases between them. CDR3 DNA sequence: TGTGCCAGCAGCTTAGGCCGGGGCGCGAACACCGGGGAGCTGTTTTTT. Protein product: CASSLGRGANTGELFF.